The clone carrying this TCR beta chain appeared a few times. The data belong to a study of spatial heterogeneity in lung cancer. Study-wide context: A total of under 80 untreated early-stage non-small cell lung cancer patients served as donors. Each time, sequencing found more beta-chain sequences than alpha-chain sequences.

TCRdb recomputed calls from the 5' RACE reads with MiXCR, one row per CDR3 protein. The table lists about 47,000 distinct CDR3 sequences, 10% to 15% of them singletons. There are 15 residues in the CDR3. The ends were cut back, 2 bases at V and 6 bases at J, with 17 bases in the middle. Germline loops: CDR1 DFQATT, CDR2 SNEGSKA (reference sequence). Time point here: blood at routine non-recurrence follow-up after resection. Sequencing covered unsorted whole RNA taken from tumor, nontumor lung or frozen PBMC. The sequence derives from a male donor with early-stage non-small cell lung cancer. This rearrangement joins TRBV20-1 to TRBJ2-1; D might be TRBD2 (6 bases). The material was PBMCs, obtained at follow-up. The CDR3 nucleotides read TGCAGTGCTAGAAGAGGCGGGACTCTCGGCAATGAGCAGTTCTTC. It yields the protein CSARRGGTLGNEQFF.